This T cell receptor (beta chain) is drawn from a study of T-cell memory formation after mild COVID-19. Barcoded TCR alpha and TCR beta cDNA libraries with UMIs came from 5'RACE using constant-segment primers. TCRdb itself ran the 5' RACE reads through MiXCR, one entry per CDR3 protein. The sample includes hundreds of thousands of distinct CDR3 sequences, about 20% of them seen just once. This clonotype was detected a few times. From germline, CDR1 is KGHDR and CDR2 SFDVKD. The CDR3 runs to 15 residues. Trimming removed 5 bases from V and 2 bases from J; junction bases left unmatched: 6. The specimen sequenced was PBMCs or a T cell subset sorted from them (not recorded which). V usage is TRBV24-1 and J usage is TRBJ2-7, with 9 bases identical to TRBD1. This TCR came from an adult woman who had mild COVID-19 (a few samples of this study predate the infection). Cell type and time point are not known. Here the CDR3 DNA reads TGTGCCACCAGTGGGCCGGGACAGGGTACCTACGAGCAGTACTTC. Amino acid sequence: CATSGPGQGTYEQYF.